A single T cell receptor (beta chain) is shown here with its context. These data originate in a study of blood T cell repertoires in COVID-19. Study-level information: From the United States, Italy and Spain came samples of acute and convalescent COVID-19. In each case, the material was cDNA or gDNA derived from T cells, B-cell-depleted T cells, or PBMCs.

Original methodology: Reference gene primer amplification gave nucleated cell count estimates. This table comes from immunoSEQ multiplex PCR, and its TCRdb copy is limited to in-frame clones, with some not included. The V and J calls and clone size were taken over from that table, and D and trimming were inferred from the DNA. The sample includes about 70,000 clones, around 79% of them seen just once. There are 12 residues in the CDR3. Germline CDR1 is SNHLY and CDR2 is FYNNEI. V was clipped by 4 bases and J by 6 bases; unmatched bases: 2. The sequence was collected from a woman aged 65 to 85 with acute or convalescent COVID-19. The gene calls are TRBV2 and TRBJ1-2; the match to TRBD1 covers 7 bases. Sequencing input: peripheral blood. The CDR3 loop is CASSGDSHGYTF. In DNA, the CDR3 is TGTGCCAGCAGTGGGGACAGTCATGGCTACACCTTC.